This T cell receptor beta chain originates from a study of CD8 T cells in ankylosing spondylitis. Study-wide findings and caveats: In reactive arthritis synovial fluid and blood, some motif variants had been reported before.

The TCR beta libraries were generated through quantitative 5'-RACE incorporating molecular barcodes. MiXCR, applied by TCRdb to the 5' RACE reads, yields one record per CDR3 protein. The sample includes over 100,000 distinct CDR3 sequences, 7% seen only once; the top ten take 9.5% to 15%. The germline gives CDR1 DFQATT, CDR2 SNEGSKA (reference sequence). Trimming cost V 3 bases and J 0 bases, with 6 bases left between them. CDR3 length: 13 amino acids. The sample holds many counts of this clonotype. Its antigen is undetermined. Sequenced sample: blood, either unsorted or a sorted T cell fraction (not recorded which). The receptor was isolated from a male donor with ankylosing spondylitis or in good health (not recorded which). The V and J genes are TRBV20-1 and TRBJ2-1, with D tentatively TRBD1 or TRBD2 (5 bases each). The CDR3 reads CSASGTSYNEQFF. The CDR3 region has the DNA TGCAGTGCTAGCGGGACCTCCTACAATGAGCAGTTCTTC.